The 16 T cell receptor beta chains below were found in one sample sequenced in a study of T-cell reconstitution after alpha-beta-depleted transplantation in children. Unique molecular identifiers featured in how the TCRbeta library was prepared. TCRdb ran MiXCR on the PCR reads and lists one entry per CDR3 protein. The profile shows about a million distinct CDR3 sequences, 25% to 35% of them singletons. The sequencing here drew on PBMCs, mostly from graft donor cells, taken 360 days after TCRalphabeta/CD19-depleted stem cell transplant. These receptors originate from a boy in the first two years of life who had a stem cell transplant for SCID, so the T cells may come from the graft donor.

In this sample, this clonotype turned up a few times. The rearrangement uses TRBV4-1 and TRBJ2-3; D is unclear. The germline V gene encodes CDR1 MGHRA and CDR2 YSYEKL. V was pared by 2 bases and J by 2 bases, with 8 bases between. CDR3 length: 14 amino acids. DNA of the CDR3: TGCGCCAGCAGCCAAAAGAAGTCCACAGATACGCAGTATTTT. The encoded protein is CASSQKKSTDTQYF.

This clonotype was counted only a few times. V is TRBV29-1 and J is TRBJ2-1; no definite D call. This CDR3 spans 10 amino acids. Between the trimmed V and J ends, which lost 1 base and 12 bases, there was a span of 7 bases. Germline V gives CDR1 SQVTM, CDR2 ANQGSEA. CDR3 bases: TGCAGCGTTGAAGGGTCCGCGCAGTTCTTC. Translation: CSVEGSAQFF.

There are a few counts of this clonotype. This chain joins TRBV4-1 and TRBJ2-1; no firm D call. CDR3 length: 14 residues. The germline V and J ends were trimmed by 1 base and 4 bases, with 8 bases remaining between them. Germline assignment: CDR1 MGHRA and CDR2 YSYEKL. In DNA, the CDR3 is TGCGCCAGCAGCCAAGCAACAGATTACAATGAGCAGTTCTTC. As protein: CASSQATDYNEQFF.

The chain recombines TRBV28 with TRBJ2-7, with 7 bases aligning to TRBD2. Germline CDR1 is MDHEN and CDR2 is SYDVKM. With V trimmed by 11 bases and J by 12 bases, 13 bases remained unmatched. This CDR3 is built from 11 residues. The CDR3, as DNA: TGTGCCGTCGGGGGGATTCTCATCCCGTACTTC. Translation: CAVGGILIPYF.

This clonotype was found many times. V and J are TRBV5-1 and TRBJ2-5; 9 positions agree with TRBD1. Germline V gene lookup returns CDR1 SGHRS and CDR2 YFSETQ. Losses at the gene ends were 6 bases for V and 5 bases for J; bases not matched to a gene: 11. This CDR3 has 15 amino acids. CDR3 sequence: CASNRLQGAGETQYF. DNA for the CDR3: TGCGCCAGCAATCGATTACAGGGGGCAGGGGAGACCCAGTACTTC.

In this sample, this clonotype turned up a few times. CDR3 residues: CASSLGSNEKLFF. CDR3 DNA sequence: TGTGCCAGCAGCTTGGGGAGTAATGAAAAACTGTTTTTT. The V gene is TRBV5-5, the J gene TRBJ1-4; D is uncertain. The germline V and J ends were trimmed by 0 bases and 4 bases, with 4 bases remaining between them. The CDR3 is 13 residues long. The germline V gene has CDR1 SGHKS and CDR2 YYEKEE (reference sequence).

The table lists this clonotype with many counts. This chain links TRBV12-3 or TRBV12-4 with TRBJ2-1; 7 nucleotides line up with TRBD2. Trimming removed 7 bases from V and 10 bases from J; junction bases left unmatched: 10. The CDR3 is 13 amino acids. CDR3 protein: CASTLRVSGEQFF. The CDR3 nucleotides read TGTGCCAGCACCCTACGGGTTAGCGGGGAGCAGTTCTTC.

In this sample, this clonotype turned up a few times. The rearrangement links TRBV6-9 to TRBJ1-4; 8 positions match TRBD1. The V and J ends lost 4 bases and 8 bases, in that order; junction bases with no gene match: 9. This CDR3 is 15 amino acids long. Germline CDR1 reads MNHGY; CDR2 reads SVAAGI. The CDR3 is CASSFDRGRREKLFF. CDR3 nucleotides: TGTGCCAGCAGTTTCGACAGGGGCCGCCGGGAAAAACTGTTTTTT.

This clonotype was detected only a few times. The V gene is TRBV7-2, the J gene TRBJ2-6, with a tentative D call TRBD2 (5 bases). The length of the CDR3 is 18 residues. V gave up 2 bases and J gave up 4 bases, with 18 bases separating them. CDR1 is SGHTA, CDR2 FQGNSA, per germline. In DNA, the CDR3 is TGTGCCAGCAGCTTAACGGGATCCAGGAATTCCGGGGCCAACGTCCTGACTTTC. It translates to CASSLTGSRNSGANVLTF.

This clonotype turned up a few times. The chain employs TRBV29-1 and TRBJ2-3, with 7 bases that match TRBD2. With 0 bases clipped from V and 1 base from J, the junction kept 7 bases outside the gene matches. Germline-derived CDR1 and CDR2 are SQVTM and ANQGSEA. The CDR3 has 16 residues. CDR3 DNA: TGCAGCGTTGAAGAGGGCGGGGGATTCGGCACAGATACGCAGTATTTT. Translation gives CSVEEGGGFGTDTQYF.

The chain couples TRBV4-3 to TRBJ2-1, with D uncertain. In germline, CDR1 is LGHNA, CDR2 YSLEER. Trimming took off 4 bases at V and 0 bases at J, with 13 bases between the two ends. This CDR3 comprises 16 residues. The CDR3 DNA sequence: TGCGCCAGCAGCCCGCTAATGACTGTCTCCTACAATGAGCAGTTCTTC. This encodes CASSPLMTVSYNEQFF.

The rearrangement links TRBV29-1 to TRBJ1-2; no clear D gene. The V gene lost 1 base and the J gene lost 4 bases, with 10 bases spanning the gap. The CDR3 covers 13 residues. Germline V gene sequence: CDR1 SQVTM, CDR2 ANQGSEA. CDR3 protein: CSVEVGGGYGYTF. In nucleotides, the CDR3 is TGCAGCGTTGAAGTCGGCGGAGGCTATGGCTACACCTTC.

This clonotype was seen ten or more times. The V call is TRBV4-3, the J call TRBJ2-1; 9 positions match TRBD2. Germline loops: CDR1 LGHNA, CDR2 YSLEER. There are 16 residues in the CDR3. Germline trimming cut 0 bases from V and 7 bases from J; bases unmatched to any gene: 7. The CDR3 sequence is CASSQDGRGGLNEQFF. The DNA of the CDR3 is TGCGCCAGCAGCCAAGACGGGCGGGGGGGCCTAAATGAGCAGTTCTTC.

The CDR3 sequence: CASSPSGQSFGAQYF. Written as DNA, the CDR3 is TGTGCCAGCTCACCATCTGGACAGTCTTTCGGGGCCCAGTACTTC. J is TRBJ2-5 and V is TRBV18, with D perhaps matching TRBD1 (6 bases). Looked up from germline, CDR1 is KGHSH and CDR2 is LQKENI. V was pared by 2 bases and J by 9 bases, with 19 bases between. The CDR3 consists of 15 residues.

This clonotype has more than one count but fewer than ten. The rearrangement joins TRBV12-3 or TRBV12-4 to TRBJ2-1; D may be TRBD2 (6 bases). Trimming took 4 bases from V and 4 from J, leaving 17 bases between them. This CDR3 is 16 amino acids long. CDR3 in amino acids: CASSSYGGLPYNEQFF. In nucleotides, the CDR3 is TGTGCCAGCAGTTCCTATGGGGGACTTCCATACAATGAGCAGTTCTTC.

CDR3 in amino acids: CASSLNTGTQYF. The CDR3 DNA follows: TGTGCCAGCAGCTTAAACACGGGTACGCAGTATTTT. This chain links TRBV11-2 with TRBJ2-3; the D is unclear. This CDR3 is built from 12 residues. The ends were cut back, 2 bases at V and 8 bases at J, with 8 bases in the middle. Germline lookup yields CDR1 SGHAT and CDR2 FQNNGV. Combining the CDR3 with reference TRBV11-2 and TRBJ2-3 gives the whole variable domain EAGVAQSPRYKIIEKRQSVAFWCNPISGHATLYWYQQILGQGPKLLIQFQNNGVVDDSQLPKDRFSAERLKGVDSTLKIQPAKLEDSAVYLCASSLNTGTQYFGPGTRLTVL.